Described below is a single T cell receptor (beta chain) sequence and its context. No antigen is known for it. This sample was included in a study of post-analysis software for immune sequencing data. Study-wide context: In terms of disease course, relapsing-remitting, secondary progressive and progressive-relapsing multiple sclerosis were included. Study-wide points: Under the F measure, samples that were prepared in one batch clustered strongly together. Patients with multiple sclerosis recorded significantly lower normalized Chao1 diversity than controls, the study found.

Prepared libraries of TCR beta cDNA carried unique molecular identifiers. About half a million cDNA molecules were recovered from an input of roughly 0.85 to 10 million T cells. TCRdb fed the PCR reads into MiXCR, producing one record per CDR3 protein. The data contain hundreds of thousands of distinct CDR3 sequences, roughly three fifths of them singletons. The sequence came from a girl aged 2-10 years with multiple sclerosis. The source material was blood.

The CDR3 DNA is TGTGCCAGCAGCGGACTCGGGGTAGAGACGCAGTATTTT. Translating it yields CASSGLGVETQYF. The chain recombines TRBV12-3 or TRBV12-4 with TRBJ2-3; tentative D call: TRBD2 (5 bases). V was shortened by 6 bases and J by 9 bases, with 16 bases between the two germline ends. This CDR3 comprises 13 residues.